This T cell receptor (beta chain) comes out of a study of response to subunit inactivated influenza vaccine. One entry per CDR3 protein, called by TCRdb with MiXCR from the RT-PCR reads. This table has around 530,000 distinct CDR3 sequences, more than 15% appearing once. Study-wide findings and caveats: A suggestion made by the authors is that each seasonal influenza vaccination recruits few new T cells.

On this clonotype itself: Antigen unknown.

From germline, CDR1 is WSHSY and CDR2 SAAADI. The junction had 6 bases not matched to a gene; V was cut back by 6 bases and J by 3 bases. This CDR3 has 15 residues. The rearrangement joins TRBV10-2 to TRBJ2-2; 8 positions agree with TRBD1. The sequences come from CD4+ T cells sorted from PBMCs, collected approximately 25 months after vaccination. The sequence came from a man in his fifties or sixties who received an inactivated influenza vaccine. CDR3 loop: CASSPVTGDTGELFF. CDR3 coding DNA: TGCGCCAGCAGCCCGGTGACAGGGGACACCGGGGAGCTGTTTTTT.